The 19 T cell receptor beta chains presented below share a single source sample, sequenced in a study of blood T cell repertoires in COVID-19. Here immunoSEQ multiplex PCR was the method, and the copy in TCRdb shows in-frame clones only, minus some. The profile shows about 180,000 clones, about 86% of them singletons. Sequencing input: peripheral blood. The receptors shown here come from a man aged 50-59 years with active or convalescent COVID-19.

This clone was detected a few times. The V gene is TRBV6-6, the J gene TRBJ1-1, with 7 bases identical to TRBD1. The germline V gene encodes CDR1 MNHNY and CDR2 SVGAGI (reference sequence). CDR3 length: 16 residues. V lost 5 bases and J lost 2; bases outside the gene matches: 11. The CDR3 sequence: CASSPRKQGKNTEAFF. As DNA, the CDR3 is TGTGCCAGCAGTCCGCGCAAACAGGGGAAAAACACTGAAGCTTTCTTT.

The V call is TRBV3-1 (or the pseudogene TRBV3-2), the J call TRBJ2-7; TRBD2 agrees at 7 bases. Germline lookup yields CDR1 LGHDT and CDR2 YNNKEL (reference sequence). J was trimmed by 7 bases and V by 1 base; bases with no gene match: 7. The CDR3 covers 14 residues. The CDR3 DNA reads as TGTGCCAGCAGCCAAGTGGGGAGGGGCGGGGAGCAGTACTTC. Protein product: CASSQVGRGGEQYF.

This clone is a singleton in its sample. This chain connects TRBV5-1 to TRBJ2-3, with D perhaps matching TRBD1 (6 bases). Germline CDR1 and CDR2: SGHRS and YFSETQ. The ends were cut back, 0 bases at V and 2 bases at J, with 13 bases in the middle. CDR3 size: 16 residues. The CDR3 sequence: CASSLDNPGVTDTQYF. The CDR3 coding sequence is TGCGCCAGCAGCTTGGACAACCCAGGGGTCACAGATACGCAGTATTTT. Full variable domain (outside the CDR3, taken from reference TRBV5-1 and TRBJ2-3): KAGVTQTPRYLIKTRGQQVTLSCSPISGHRSVSWYQQTPGQGLQFLFEYFSETQRNKGNFPGRFSGRQFSNSRSEMNVSTLELGDSALYLCASSLDNPGVTDTQYFGPGTRLTVL.

This chain's CDR3 is CASSPGGLAGVDEQYF. In DNA, the CDR3 is TGTGCCAGCAGCCCCGGGGGGTTAGCGGGAGTTGACGAGCAGTACTTC. This chain uses TRBV3-1 (or the pseudogene TRBV3-2) with TRBJ2-7; 9 bases align to TRBD2. There are 16 residues in the CDR3. V gave up 4 bases and J gave up 5 bases; unmatched junction bases: 12. Germline-derived CDR1 and CDR2 are LGHDT and YNNKEL (reference sequence).

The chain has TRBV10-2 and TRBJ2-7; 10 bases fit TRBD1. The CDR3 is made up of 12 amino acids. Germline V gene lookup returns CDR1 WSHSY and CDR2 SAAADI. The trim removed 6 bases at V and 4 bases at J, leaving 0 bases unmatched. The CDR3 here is CASRDRGYEQYF. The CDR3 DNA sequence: TGCGCCAGCAGGGACAGGGGGTACGAGCAGTACTTC.

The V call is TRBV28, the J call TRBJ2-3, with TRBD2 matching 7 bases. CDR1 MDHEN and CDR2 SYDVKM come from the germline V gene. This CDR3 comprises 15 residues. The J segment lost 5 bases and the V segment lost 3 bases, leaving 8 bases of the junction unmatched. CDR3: CASSLGGTSGDTQYF. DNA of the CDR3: TGTGCCAGCAGTTTGGGAGGGACTTCAGGAGATACGCAGTATTTT. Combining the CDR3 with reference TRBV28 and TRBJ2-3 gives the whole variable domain DVKVTQSSRYLVKRTGEKVFLECVQDMDHENMFWYRQDPGLGLRLIYFSYDVKMKEKGDIPEGYSVSREKKERFSLILESASTNQTSMYLCASSLGGTSGDTQYFGPGTRLTVL.

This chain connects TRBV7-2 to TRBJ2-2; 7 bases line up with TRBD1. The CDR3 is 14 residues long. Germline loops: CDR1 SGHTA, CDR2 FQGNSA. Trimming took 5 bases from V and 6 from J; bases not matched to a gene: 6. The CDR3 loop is CASSQRDSPGELFF. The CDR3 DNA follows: TGTGCCAGCAGCCAACGGGACAGCCCCGGGGAGCTGTTTTTT.

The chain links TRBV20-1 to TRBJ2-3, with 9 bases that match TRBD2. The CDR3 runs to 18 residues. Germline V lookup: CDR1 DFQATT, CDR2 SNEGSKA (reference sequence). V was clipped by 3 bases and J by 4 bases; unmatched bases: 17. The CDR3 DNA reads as TGCAGTGCTAGTACTATGGCGGGAGGGACCTTGAGAGCAGATACGCAGTATTTT. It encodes CSASTMAGGTLRADTQYF.

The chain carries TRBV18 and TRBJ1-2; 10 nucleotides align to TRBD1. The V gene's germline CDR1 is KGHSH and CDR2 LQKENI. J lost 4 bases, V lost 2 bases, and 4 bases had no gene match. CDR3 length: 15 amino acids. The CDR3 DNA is TGTGCCAGCTCACCAGGGACAGGGGACGTCTATGGCTACACCTTC. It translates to CASSPGTGDVYGYTF.

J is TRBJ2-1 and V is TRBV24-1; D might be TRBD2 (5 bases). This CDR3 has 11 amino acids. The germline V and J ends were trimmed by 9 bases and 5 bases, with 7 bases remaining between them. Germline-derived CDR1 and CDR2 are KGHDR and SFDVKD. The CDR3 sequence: CATGLNNEQFF. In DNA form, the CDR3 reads TGTGCCACCGGACTGAACAATGAGCAGTTCTTC.

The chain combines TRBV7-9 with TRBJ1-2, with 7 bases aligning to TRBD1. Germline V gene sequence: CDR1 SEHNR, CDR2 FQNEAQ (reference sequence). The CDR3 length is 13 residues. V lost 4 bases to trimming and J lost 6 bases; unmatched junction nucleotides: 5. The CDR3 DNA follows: TGTGCCAGCAGCTCCTCCGGGACAGATGGCTACACCTTC. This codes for CASSSSGTDGYTF.

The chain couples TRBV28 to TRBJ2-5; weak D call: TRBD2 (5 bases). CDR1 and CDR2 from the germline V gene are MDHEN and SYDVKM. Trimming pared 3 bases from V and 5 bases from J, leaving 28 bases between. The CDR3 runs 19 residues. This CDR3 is CASSLPLVSGSLPRETQYF. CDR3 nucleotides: TGTGCCAGCAGTTTGCCCTTAGTATCGGGGAGTTTACCACGGGAGACCCAGTACTTC.

The CDR3: CSAVPNYGYTF. The CDR3, as DNA: TGCAGTGCCGTTCCTAACTATGGCTACACCTTC. The J gene is TRBJ1-2, the V gene TRBV20-1; D remains ambiguous. The CDR3 is 11 amino acids. Between the trimmed V and J ends, which lost 6 bases and 0 bases, there was a span of 5 bases. Germline CDR1 is DFQATT and CDR2 is SNEGSKA (reference sequence).

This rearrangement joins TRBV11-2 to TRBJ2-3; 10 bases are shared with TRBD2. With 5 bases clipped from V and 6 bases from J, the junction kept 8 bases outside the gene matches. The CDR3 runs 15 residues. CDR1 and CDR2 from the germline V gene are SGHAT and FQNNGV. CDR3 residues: CASSPPSGSQDTQYF. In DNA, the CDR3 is TGTGCCAGCAGCCCCCCTAGCGGGAGCCAGGATACGCAGTATTTT.

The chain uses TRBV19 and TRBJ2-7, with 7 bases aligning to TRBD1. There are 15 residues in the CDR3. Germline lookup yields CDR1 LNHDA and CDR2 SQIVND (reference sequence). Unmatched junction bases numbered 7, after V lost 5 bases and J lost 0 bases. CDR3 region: CASSDGQAFSYEQYF. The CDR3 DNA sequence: TGTGCCAGTAGTGATGGACAGGCTTTCTCCTACGAGCAGTACTTC.

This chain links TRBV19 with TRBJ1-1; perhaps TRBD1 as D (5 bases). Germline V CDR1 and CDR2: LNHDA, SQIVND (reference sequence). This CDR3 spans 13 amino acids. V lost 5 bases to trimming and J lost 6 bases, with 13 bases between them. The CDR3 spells CASSVLGGAEAFF. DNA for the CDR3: TGTGCCAGTAGTGTCCTCGGGGGAGCTGAAGCTTTCTTT.

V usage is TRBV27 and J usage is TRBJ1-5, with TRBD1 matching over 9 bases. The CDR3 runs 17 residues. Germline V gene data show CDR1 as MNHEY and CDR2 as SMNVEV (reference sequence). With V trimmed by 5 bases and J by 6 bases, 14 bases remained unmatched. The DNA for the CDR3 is TGTGCCAGCAGTCCGCTCCTCGGACAGGGGAGGGGTCAGCCCCAGCATTTT. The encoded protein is CASSPLLGQGRGQPQHF.

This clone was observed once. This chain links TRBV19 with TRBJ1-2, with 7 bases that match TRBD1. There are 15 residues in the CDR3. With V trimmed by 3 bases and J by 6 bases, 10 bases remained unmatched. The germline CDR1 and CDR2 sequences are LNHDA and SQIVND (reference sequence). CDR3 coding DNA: TGTGCCAGTAGTATCTCCGGACAGGTAATTAATGGCTACACCTTC. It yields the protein CASSISGQVINGYTF.

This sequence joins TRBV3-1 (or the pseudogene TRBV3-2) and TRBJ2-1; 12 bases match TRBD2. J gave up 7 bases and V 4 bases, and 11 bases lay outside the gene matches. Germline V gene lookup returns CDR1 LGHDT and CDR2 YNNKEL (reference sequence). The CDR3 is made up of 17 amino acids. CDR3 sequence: CASSPTSGRRGGNEQFF. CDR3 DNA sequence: TGTGCCAGCAGCCCGACTAGCGGGAGAAGAGGTGGGAATGAGCAGTTCTTC.